One and the same sample provided the 10 T cell receptor beta chains below, sequenced in a study of CD8+ T cells in alopecia areata (dated 2018 in TCRdb). The library was produced with the immunoSEQ multiplex PCR assay. RNA was extracted from all samples and reverse transcribed into cDNA as template for TCR sequencing. TCRdb holds this immuneACCESS table with in-frame rearrangements only. Some clones are missing; in checked studies, unresolved V genes explain under half, and the rest has no known cause. Across this sample there are 200,000 to 250,000 clones, with more than 55% seen only once. The ten largest account for roughly 1.2% of the sample. Read against the paper, the sample's treatment or condition label means: oral pan-JAK inhibitor, 5-10 mg twice daily. Sequences were derived from CD4+ T cells sorted from blood, sampled between weeks 44 and 45, from a patient treated with tofacitinib. The receptors shown here come from a human donor with alopecia areata.

V is TRBV30 and J is TRBJ2-7; D possibly corresponds to TRBD2 (5 bases). V gave up 5 bases and J gave up 5 bases, with 13 bases separating them. CDR1 GTSNPN and CDR2 SVGIG come from the germline V gene (reference sequence). CDR3 length: 12 residues. The CDR3 reads CAWGRESDEQYF. Written as DNA, the CDR3 is TGTGCCTGGGGGAGAGAGAGCGACGAGCAGTACTTC.

This chain connects TRBV30 to TRBJ1-2; D is unclear. Trimming pared 4 bases from V and 4 bases from J, leaving 7 bases between. The CDR3 is 11 residues long. From germline, CDR1 is GTSNPN and CDR2 SVGIG (reference sequence). The CDR3 loop is CAWNSIYGYTF. The CDR3 nucleotides are TGTGCCTGGAACAGTATCTATGGCTACACCTTC. Looking up the rest from reference TRBV30 and TRBJ1-2 gives the full variable domain: SQTIHQWPATLVQPVGSPLSLECTVEGTSNPNLYWYRQAAGRGLQLLFYSVGIGQISSEVPQNLSASRPQDRQFILSSKKLLLSDSGFYLCAWNSIYGYTFGSGTRLTVV.

This clone was seen a few times. The gene calls are TRBV2 and TRBJ2-1; D possibly corresponds to TRBD2 (5 bases). The CDR3 sequence is 11 residues long. V lost 6 bases, J lost 8 bases, and 8 bases lay in between. Germline values: CDR1 SNHLY, CDR2 FYNNEI. The CDR3 reads CASSIAYEQFF. CDR3 nucleotide sequence: TGTGCCAGCAGCATAGCGTATGAGCAGTTCTTC.

The chain links TRBV7-9 to TRBJ1-2; D is possibly TRBD1 (6 bases). Germline CDR1 is SEHNR and CDR2 is FQNEAQ (reference sequence). The V end lost 5 bases, the J end lost 3 bases, and 16 bases lay between the germline ends. The CDR3 length is 15 residues. In nucleotides, the CDR3 is TGTGCCAGCAGCCTTCTGGGGGGCTTCGACTATGGCTACACCTTC. It specifies CASSLLGGFDYGYTF. Looking up the rest from reference TRBV7-9 and TRBJ1-2 gives the full variable domain: DTGVSQNPRHKITKRGQNVTFRCDPISEHNRLYWYRQTLGQGPEFLTYFQNEAQLEKSRLLSDRFSAERPKGSFSTLEIQRTEQGDSAMYLCASSLLGGFDYGYTFGSGTRLTVV.

This clone was found a few times. V gene TRBV29-1 combines with J gene TRBJ2-7; D unclear. CDR1 SQVTM and CDR2 ANQGSEA come from the germline V gene. The CDR3 covers 12 residues. The ends were cut back, 7 bases at V and 4 bases at J, with 14 bases in the middle. The CDR3 nucleotides are TGCAGCGACCGCCAGACTCCTTACGAGCAGTACTTC. Its translation is CSDRQTPYEQYF.

This clone was seen a handful of times. The V gene is TRBV5-4, the J gene TRBJ2-1, with TRBD1 as a possible D gene (5 bases). This CDR3 has 14 amino acids. Germline CDR1 and CDR2: SGHNT and YYREEE (reference sequence). The V gene lost 4 bases and the J gene lost 5 bases, with 13 bases spanning the gap. CDR3 sequence: CASSHTRVNNEQFF. The CDR3 DNA reads TGTGCCAGCAGCCATACCAGGGTTAACAATGAGCAGTTCTTC.

This clone has just a few counts. The rearrangement joins TRBV5-6 to TRBJ2-5, with 10 bases matching TRBD1. The CDR3 length is 16 residues. The germline gives CDR1 SGHDT, CDR2 YYEEEE. Trimming took 4 bases from V and 5 from J; bases not matched to a gene: 11. CDR3 amino acids: CASSLKDRGRAETQYF. The CDR3 DNA is TGTGCCAGCAGCCTGAAAGACAGGGGGCGCGCGGAGACCCAGTACTTC.

The chain is built from TRBV7-3 and TRBJ2-5; D might be TRBD1 or TRBD2, each matching 5 bases. The V gene lost 5 bases and the J gene lost 3 bases, with 16 bases spanning the gap. Germline CDR1 SGHTA, CDR2 FQGTGA. The CDR3 extends over 15 amino acids. The CDR3 DNA follows: TGTGCCAGCAGCCCCGGACTCAGAGGGGAAGAGACCCAGTACTTC. Translation: CASSPGLRGEETQYF.

The rearrangement uses TRBV2 and TRBJ2-2; TRBD1 is a possible D gene (6 bases). This CDR3 is 15 amino acids long. Germline V gene data show CDR1 as SNHLY and CDR2 as FYNNEI. Trimming cost V 2 bases and J 3 bases, with 10 bases left between them. The CDR3 DNA sequence: TGTGCCAGCAGTGAACAGGGGTTGGACACCGGGGAGCTGTTTTTT. Amino acids: CASSEQGLDTGELFF. Filled out from reference TRBV2 and TRBJ2-2, the complete variable domain reads EPEVTQTPSHQVTQMGQEVILRCVPISNHLYFYWYRQILGQKVEFLVSFYNNEISEKSEIFDDQFSVERPDGSNFTLKIRSTKLEDSAMYFCASSEQGLDTGELFFGEGSRLTVL.

This clone was detected a few times. CDR3 residues: CASSRESRPGETQYF. CDR3 coding DNA: TGTGCCAGCAGCCGAGAATCAAGGCCCGGGGAGACCCAGTACTTC. The V gene is TRBV7-2, the J gene TRBJ2-5; D is unclear. V lost 5 bases, J lost 5 bases, and 18 bases lay in between. The CDR3 extends over 15 amino acids. In germline, CDR1 is SGHTA, CDR2 FQGNSA.